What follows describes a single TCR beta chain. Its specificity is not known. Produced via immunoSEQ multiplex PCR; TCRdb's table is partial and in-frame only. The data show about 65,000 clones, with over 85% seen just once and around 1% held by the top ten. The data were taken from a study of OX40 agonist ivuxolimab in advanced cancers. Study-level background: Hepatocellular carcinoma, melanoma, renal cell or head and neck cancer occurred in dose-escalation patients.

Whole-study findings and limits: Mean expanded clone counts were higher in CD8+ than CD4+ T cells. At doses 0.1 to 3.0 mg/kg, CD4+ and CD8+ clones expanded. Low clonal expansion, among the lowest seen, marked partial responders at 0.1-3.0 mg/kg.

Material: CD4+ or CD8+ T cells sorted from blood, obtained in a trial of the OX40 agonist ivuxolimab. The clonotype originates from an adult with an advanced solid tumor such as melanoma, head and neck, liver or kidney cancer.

CDR3 in DNA: TGTGCCAGCTCACCACCCGAAAGACTTGGGGGGCAGCAGTTCTTC. Encoded protein: CASSPPERLGGQQFF. The chain joins TRBV18 to TRBJ2-1; D possibly uses TRBD1 or TRBD2 (6 bases each). V lost 0 bases, J lost 11 bases, and 17 bases lay in between. Germline CDR1 KGHSH, CDR2 LQKENI. CDR3 length: 15 residues.